This is a list of T cell receptor beta chains from one sample in a study of cytomegalovirus exposure and HLA in healthy donors. Profiling relied on immunoSEQ multiplex PCR, and the TCRdb table lists in-frame clones only, not all of them. The table includes 100,000 to 130,000 clones, about 74% detected once. Sequenced material: PBMCs. The receptors derive from a woman aged 40 to 55 in good health and CMV-seropositive. Each CDR3 is given with its conserved first and last residue. The D gene is left open where the match is weak. Clone size is stated in some rows and not others, as once, few, many or a class when expanded.

length,V,D,J,size,DNA,CDR3
13,TRBV6-1,.,TRBJ2-5,.,TGTGCCAGCAGTGAACAGGGGACGGGGACCCAGTACTTC,CASSEQGTGTQYF
14,TRBV6-1,TRBD1,TRBJ1-2,.,TGTGCCAGCAGTGAAGCGACAGGGAACTATGGCTACACCTTC,CASSEATGNYGYTF
16,TRBV19,.,TRBJ2-3,.,TGTGCCAGTAGTATAGGGGCAGCTACTAGCACAGATACGCAGTATTTT,CASSIGAATSTDTQYF
15,TRBV7-9,TRBD1,TRBJ2-1,.,TGTGCCAGCAGCCCAAGGACAGGGTCCTACAATGAGCAGTTCTTC,CASSPRTGSYNEQFF
16,TRBV4-2,TRBD2,TRBJ2-5,.,TGTGCCAGCAGCCAAGGTGCTCGGGGGGGATCGGAGACCCAGTACTTC,CASSQGARGGSETQYF
14,TRBV5-8,TRBD1,TRBJ1-1,.,TGTGCCAGCAGCTTGGGGACAGGGGGAACTGAAGCTTTCTTT,CASSLGTGGTEAFF
14,TRBV2,TRBD1,TRBJ1-1,.,TGTGCCAGCAGAACGACAGGGGGAGCGACTGAAGCTTTCTTT,CASRTTGGATEAFF
12,TRBV6-6,TRBD1,TRBJ1-1,.,TGTGCCAGCCGACAGGGGTACACTGAAGCTTTCTTT,CASRQGYTEAFF
14,TRBV5-1,.,TRBJ1-1,.,TGCGCCAGCAGCTACGGAACTGGAGACACTGAAGCTTTCTTT,CASSYGTGDTEAFF
16,TRBV4-3,TRBD2,TRBJ2-6,many,TGCGCCAGCAGCCAAGGGGAGGGCTCTGGGGCCAACGTCCTGACTTTC,CASSQGEGSGANVLTF
14,TRBV27,TRBD1,TRBJ1-1,.,TGTGCCAGCACTATGACAGGGGCAAACACTGAAGCTTTCTTT,CASTMTGANTEAFF
16,TRBV5-1,TRBD2,TRBJ2-7,.,TGCGCCAGCAGCTTGCCGCGGGGGGTAATCTCCTACGAGCAGTACTTC,CASSLPRGVISYEQYF